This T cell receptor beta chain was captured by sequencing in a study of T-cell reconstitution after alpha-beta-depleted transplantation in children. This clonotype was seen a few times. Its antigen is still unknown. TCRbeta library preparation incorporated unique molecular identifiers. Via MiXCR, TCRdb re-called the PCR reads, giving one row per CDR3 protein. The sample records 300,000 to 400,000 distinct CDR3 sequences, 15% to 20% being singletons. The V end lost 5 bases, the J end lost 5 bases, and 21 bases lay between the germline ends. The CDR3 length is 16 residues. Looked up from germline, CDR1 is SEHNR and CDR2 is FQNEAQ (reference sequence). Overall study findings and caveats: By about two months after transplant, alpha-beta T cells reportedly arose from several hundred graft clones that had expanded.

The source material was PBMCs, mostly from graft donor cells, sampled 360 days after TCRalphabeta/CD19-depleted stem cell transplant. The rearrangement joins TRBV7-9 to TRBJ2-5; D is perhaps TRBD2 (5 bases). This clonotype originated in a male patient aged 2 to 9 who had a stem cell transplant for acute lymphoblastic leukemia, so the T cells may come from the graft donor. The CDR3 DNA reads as TGTGCCAGCAGCCGAGGGCCCCGGTTGGGCGGCGAGACCCAGTACTTC. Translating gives CASSRGPRLGGETQYF.